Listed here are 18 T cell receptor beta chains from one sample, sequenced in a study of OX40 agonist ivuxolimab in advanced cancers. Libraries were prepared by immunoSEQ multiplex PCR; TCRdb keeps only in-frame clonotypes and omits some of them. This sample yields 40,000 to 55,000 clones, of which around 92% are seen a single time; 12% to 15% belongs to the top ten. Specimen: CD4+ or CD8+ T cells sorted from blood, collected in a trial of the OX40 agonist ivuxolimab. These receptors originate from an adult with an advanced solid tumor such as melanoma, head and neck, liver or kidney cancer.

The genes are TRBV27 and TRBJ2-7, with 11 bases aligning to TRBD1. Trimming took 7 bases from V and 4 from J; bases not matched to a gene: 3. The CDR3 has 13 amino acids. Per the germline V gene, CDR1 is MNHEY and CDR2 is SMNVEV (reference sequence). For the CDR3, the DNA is TGTGCCAGCAAAGGGACAGGGGGGTACGAGCAGTACTTC. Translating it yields CASKGTGGYEQYF.

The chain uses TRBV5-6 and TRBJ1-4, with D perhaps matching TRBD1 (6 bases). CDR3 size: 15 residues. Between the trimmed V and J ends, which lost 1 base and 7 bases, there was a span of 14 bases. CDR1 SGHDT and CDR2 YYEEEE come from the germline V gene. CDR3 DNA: TGTGCCAGCAGCTTGTCGGGGGCGGTAGGTGAAAAACTGTTTTTT. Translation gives CASSLSGAVGEKLFF. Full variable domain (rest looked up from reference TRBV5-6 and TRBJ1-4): DAGVTQSPTHLIKTRGQQVTLRCSPKSGHDTVSWYQQALGQGPQFIFQYYEEEERQRGNFPDRFSGHQFPNYSSELNVNALLLGDSALYLCASSLSGAVGEKLFFGSGTQLSVL.

DNA for the CDR3: TGTGCCGTCGGGGGAGGGAGCCGTACGCAGTATTTT. As protein: CAVGGGSRTQYF. The chain uses TRBV6-6 and TRBJ2-3; 7 bases are a match to TRBD2. CDR1 and CDR2 from the germline V gene are MNHNY and SVGAGI (reference sequence). This CDR3 region has 12 residues. V dropped 11 bases and J dropped 8; count of bases not matched to a gene: 10.

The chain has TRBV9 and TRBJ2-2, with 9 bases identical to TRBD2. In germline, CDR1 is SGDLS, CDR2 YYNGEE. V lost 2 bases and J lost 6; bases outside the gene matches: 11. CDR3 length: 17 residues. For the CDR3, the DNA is TGTGCCAGCAGCGTGGACGGGGGCGGGAGGGCCGCCGGGGAGCTGTTTTTT. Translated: CASSVDGGGRAAGELFF.

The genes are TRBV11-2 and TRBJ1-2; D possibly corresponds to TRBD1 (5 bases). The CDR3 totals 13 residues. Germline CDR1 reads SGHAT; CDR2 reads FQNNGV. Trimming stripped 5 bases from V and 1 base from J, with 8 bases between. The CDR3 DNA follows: TGTGCCAGCAGCCACGACAGTAACTATGGCTACACCTTC. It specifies CASSHDSNYGYTF.

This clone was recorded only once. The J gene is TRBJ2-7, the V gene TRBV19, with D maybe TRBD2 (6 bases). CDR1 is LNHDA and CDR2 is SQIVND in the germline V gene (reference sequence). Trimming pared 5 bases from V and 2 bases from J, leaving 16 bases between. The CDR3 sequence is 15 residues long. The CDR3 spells CASSPISGVAYEQYF. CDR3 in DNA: TGTGCCAGTAGTCCCATTAGCGGAGTCGCCTACGAGCAGTACTTC.

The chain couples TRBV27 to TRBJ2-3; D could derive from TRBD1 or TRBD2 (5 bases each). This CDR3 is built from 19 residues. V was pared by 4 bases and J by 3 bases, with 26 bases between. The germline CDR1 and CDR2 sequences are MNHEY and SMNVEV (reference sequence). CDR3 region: CASSSLQVSWGPPTDTQYF. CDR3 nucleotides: TGTGCCAGCAGTTCGCTTCAGGTCTCATGGGGACCGCCGACAGATACGCAGTATTTT.

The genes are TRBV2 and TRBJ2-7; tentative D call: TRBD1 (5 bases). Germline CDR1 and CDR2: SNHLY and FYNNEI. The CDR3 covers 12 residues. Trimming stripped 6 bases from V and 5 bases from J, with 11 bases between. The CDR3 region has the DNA TGTGCCAGCAGCCCAGGGATCAACGAGCAGTACTTC. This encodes CASSPGINEQYF.

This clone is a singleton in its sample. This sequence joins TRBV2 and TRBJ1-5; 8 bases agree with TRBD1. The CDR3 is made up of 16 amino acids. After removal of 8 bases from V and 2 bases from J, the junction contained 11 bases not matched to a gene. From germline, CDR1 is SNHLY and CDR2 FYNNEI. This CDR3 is CASGGQDEDRNQPQHF. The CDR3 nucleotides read TGTGCCAGCGGGGGACAGGATGAGGACCGCAATCAGCCCCAGCATTTT.

CDR3 DNA sequence: TGTGCCGAGGGGAGCGTCGATCTTGAAGCTTTCTTT. Translated: CAEGSVDLEAFF. The V gene is TRBV7-9, the J gene TRBJ1-1; TRBD1 might be the D (5 bases). The CDR3 has 12 residues. CDR1 is SEHNR, CDR2 FQNEAQ, per germline (reference sequence). The ends were cut back, 11 bases at V and 7 bases at J, with 17 bases in the middle.

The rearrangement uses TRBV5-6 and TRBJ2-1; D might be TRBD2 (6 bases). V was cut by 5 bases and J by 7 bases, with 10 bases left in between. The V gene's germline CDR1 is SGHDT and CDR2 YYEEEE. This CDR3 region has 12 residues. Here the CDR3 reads CASSGGWNEQFF. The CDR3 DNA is TGTGCCAGCAGTGGAGGGTGGAATGAGCAGTTCTTC.

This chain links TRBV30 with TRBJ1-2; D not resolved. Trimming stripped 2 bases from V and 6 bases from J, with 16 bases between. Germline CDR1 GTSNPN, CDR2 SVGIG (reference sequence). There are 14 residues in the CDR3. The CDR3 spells CAWSFYLSPDGYTF. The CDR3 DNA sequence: TGTGCCTGGAGTTTCTATCTCTCTCCAGATGGCTACACCTTC.

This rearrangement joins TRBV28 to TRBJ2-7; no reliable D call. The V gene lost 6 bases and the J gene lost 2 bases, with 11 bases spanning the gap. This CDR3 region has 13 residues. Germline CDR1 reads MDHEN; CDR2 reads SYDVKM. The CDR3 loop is CASRQALTYEQYF. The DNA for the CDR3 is TGTGCCAGCAGGCAGGCGCTTACCTACGAGCAGTACTTC.

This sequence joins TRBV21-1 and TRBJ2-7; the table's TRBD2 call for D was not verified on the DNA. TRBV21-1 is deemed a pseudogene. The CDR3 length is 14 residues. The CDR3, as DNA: TGTGCCAGCAGCAAGCCTACCGCCGCCCACGAGCAGTACTTC. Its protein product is CASSKPTAAHEQYF.

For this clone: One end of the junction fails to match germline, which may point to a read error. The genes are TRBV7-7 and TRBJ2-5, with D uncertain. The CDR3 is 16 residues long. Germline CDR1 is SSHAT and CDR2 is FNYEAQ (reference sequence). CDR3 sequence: CASSFRTNVYTETQYF. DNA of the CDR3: TGTGCTAGCAGCTTTCGGACCAATGTATACACGGAGACCCAGTACTTC.

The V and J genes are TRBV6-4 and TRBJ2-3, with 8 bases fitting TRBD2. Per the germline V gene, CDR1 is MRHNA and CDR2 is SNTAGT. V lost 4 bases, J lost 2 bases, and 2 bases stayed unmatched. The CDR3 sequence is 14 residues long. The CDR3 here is CASSAGGPTDTQYF. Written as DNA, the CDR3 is TGTGCCAGCAGTGCGGGAGGGCCCACAGATACGCAGTATTTT.

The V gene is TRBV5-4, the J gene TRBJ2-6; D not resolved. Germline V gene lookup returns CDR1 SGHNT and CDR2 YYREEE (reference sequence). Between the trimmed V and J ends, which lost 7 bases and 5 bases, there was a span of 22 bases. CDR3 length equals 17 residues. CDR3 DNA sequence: TGTGCCAGCCTACATAACGCCAGACAAAGTCGGGCCAACGTCCTGACTTTC. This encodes CASLHNARQSRANVLTF.

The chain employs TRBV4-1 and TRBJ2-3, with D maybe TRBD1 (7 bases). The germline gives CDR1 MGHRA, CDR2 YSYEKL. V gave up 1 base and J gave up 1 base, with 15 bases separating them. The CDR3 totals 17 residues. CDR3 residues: CASSQGRQGGGTDTQYF. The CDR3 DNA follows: TGCGCCAGCAGCCAAGGGCGCCAGGGGGGCGGCACAGATACGCAGTATTTT.